This TCR beta chain was sequenced for a study of T cells in Graves' hyperthyroidism and ophthalmopathy. The sample holds a few counts of this clonotype. The CDR3 runs to 14 residues. The germline V gene has CDR1 GTSNPN and CDR2 SVGIG (reference sequence). Between the trimmed V and J ends, which lost 0 bases and 6 bases, there was a span of 11 bases. Authors of the study amplified TCR beta CDR3 regions from RNA transcripts. A set of HTBI primers served as the primers for a first-round RT-PCR of the TCR CDR3. One entry per CDR3 protein results from TCRdb running MiXCR on the multiplex PCR reads. Of some 340,000 distinct CDR3 sequences in the sample, roughly 13% were seen once.

The receptor comes from a woman in her forties with Graves' ophthalmopathy. The sequenced material came from blood. The chain is built from TRBV30 and TRBJ2-2; D uncertain. CDR3 nucleotide sequence: TGTGCCTGGAGTGTAGTCGTGGGGTCCGGGGAGCTGTTTTTT. Protein sequence: CAWSVVVGSGELFF.